The clone carrying this T cell receptor (beta chain) was counted only a few times. What it binds is unknown. A multiplex PCR was run with 60 Vbeta primers and 13 Jbeta primers. Assay: immunoSEQ multiplex PCR; the TCRdb copy retains only in-frame clones and omits some. The sample consists of about 110,000 clones, about 81% of them appearing once. Germline values: CDR1 LNHDA, CDR2 SQIVND (reference sequence). CDR3 length: 12 residues. Trimming took 5 bases from V and 5 from J, leaving 9 bases between them. The data originate from a study of cytomegalovirus exposure and HLA in healthy donors. Study-wide findings and caveats: Compared with the approximately 670-donor mean, an Asian-associated ancestry cluster reportedly had fewer N-insertions, according to a later analysis.

Sequenced: PBMCs. V is TRBV19 and J is TRBJ1-1, with D possibly being TRBD1 (5 bases). The TCR sequence derives from a man aged 25-45 years in good health and CMV-seronegative. This CDR3 is CASSQGWTEAFF. For the CDR3, the DNA is TGTGCCAGTAGTCAGGGATGGACTGAAGCTTTCTTT.